This is a list of T cell receptor beta chains from one sample in a study of T-cell reconstitution after alpha-beta-depleted transplantation in children. TCRdb reprocessed the PCR reads with MiXCR, giving one entry per CDR3 protein. The sample consists of more than 90,000 distinct CDR3 sequences, roughly 8.8% of them appearing once. This sample comprised PBMCs from the stem cell graft donor, obtained from the stem cell graft. Receptor source: a human donor who donated a stem cell graft to a child with congenital amegakaryocytic thrombocytopenia. CDR3s include the opening cysteine and the closing phenylalanine or tryptophan. A D gene is named only where the DNA matches it firmly. Rows give clone size only sometimes, using once, few, many, or a class for an expanded clone.

few	TRBD1	TRBJ2-2	TRBV20-1	TGCAGTGCTACCCTCCGGGACAGGAACACCGGGGAGCTGTTTTTT	CSATLRDRNTGELFF
few	.	TRBJ1-2	TRBV5-1	TGCGCCAGCGGTTTTAGCAGCCTTAACTATGGCTACACCTTC	CASGFSSLNYGYTF
many	TRBD1	TRBJ2-2	TRBV27	TGTGCCAGCACCGACATACAGACAGGGCAGACCGGGGAGCTGTTTTTT	CASTDIQTGQTGELFF
many	TRBD2	TRBJ2-1	TRBV7-2	TGTGCCAGCAGCCCCGGGACTAGCGGGAGGGCATACAATGAGCAGTTCTTC	CASSPGTSGRAYNEQFF
many	.	TRBJ2-1	TRBV11-2	TGTGCCAGCAGCTTAGTGGGTGGGTTTCGTGAGCAGTTCTTC	CASSLVGGFREQFF
.	.	TRBJ2-1	TRBV28	TGTGCCAGCAGTCCCCCCGTAGCGGTTTGGTCCTACAATGAGCAGTTCTTC	CASSPPVAVWSYNEQFF
many	.	TRBJ2-7	TRBV4-3	TGCGCCAGCAGCCAAGCTCAGGGCTACGAGCAGTACTTC	CASSQAQGYEQYF
many	.	TRBJ1-1	TRBV20-1	TGCAGGGGATCCGGGGGCACTGAAGCTTTCTTT	CRGSGGTEAFF
many	.	TRBJ2-1	TRBV7-9	TGTGCCAGCAGCCCCCTCCAGGTTATCTCCTACAATGAGCAGTTCTTC	CASSPLQVISYNEQFF
many	.	TRBJ1-2	TRBV7-8	TGTGCCAGCAGCCCCCAGGCCGCCCAGCCTAACTATGGCTACACCTTC	CASSPQAAQPNYGYTF
many	.	TRBJ2-2	TRBV28	TGTGCCAGCAGTTTCCCGGGGACGAACACCGGGGAGCTGTTTTTT	CASSFPGTNTGELFF
many	.	TRBJ2-3	TRBV20-1	TGCAGTGCTAGAATCAGCGGCCTCGGGGATACGCAGTATTTT	CSARISGLGDTQYF
many	TRBD1	TRBJ1-2	TRBV20-1	TGCAGTGCTAGAGATGACAGGGCTGGCTACACCTTC	CSARDDRAGYTF
.	.	TRBJ1-5	TRBV6-2/TRBV6-3	TGTGCCAGCAGACTTCAGGGAGGGGGTCAGCCCCAGCATTTT	CASRLQGGGQPQHF
many	.	TRBJ1-6	TRBV29-1	TGCAGCGTTGCTCTCGCCAGAGATTCACCCCTCCACTTT	CSVALARDSPLHF
many	TRBD1	TRBJ1-1	TRBV20-1	TGCAGTGCTGGGGGGGACAGCATCATGAACACTGAAGCTTTCTTT	CSAGGDSIMNTEAFF
medium-sized	TRBD2	TRBJ2-1	TRBV18	TGTGCCAGCTCATCAACTAGCGCCCATGAGCAGTTCTTC	CASSSTSAHEQFF
many	TRBD1	TRBJ1-6	TRBV12-3/TRBV12-4	TGTGCCAGCAGTCCCAGGGACAGGGTCTATAATTCACCCCTCCACTTT	CASSPRDRVYNSPLHF
many	TRBD1	TRBJ1-6	TRBV6-1	TGTGCCAGCAGTGACAGGGGGTATTCACCCCTCCACTTT	CASSDRGYSPLHF
many	.	TRBJ2-7	TRBV20-1	TGCAGTGCTACCCCTTCGGTAGGGAGGAAGGATTTGGAGTACGAGCAGTACTTC	CSATPSVGRKDLEYEQYF
.	.	TRBJ1-1	TRBV5-1	TGCGCCAGCAGCTTGGCGGGCACCTTCCCTGAAGCTTTCTTT	CASSLAGTFPEAFF
many	.	TRBJ2-1	TRBV5-1	TGCGCCAGCAGGGGCCACAATGAGCAGTTCTTC	CASRGHNEQFF
many	.	TRBJ1-2	TRBV6-5	TGTGCCAGCAGCCGAACAGGGTTAGGGTATGGCTACACCTTC	CASSRTGLGYGYTF
many	TRBD2	TRBJ2-3	TRBV25-1	TGTGCCAGCAGTGATGCCAGCGGGGGAAGCACAGATACGCAGTATTTT	CASSDASGGSTDTQYF
many	.	TRBJ1-1	TRBV5-1	TGCGCCAGCAGCTTGGCGGGTAGGAACACTGAAGCTTTCTTT	CASSLAGRNTEAFF
many	.	TRBJ1-2	TRBV20-1	TGCAGTGCTGTCGAACATCTTAATGGCTACACCTTC	CSAVEHLNGYTF
few	.	TRBJ2-1	TRBV7-7	TGTGCCAGCAGCCTAGGGGGCGGAGGGGCCAATGAGCAGTTCTTC	CASSLGGGGANEQFF
many	.	TRBJ1-1	TRBV7-9	TGTGCCTCTTGGGGCGAATCTTTTGAAGCTTTCTTT	CASWGESFEAFF
.	.	TRBJ2-7	TRBV2	TGTGCCAGCAGTCGGGACTGGAACTACGAGCAGTACTTC	CASSRDWNYEQYF
many	.	TRBJ2-7	TRBV6-5	TGTGCCAGCAGTTACGCGTCGACCGAGTCCTACGAGCAGTACTTC	CASSYASTESYEQYF
many	TRBD2	TRBJ2-7	TRBV20-1	TGCAGTGTTGTACTTGGGACTAGCGGGGCCTACGAGCAGTACTTC	CSVVLGTSGAYEQYF
many	.	TRBJ2-7	TRBV20-1	TGCAGTGCTAGATCCCTAACCCCCGGAAGGTCCGCCTACGAGCAGTACTTC	CSARSLTPGRSAYEQYF
many	.	TRBJ1-1	TRBV5-1	TGCGCCAGCAGCTTGTCTGGGGACCCCGGTATGAACACTGAAGCTTTCTTT	CASSLSGDPGMNTEAFF
many	TRBD1	TRBJ1-2	TRBV20-1	TGCAGTGCTAGGAAGGACAGGCACCTCAACTATGGCTACACCTTC	CSARKDRHLNYGYTF
many	TRBD2	TRBJ2-1	TRBV28	TGTGCCAGCAGTTTAATTACTAGCGGGAGGGCCCGCAATGAGCAGTTCTTC	CASSLITSGRARNEQFF
many	.	TRBJ2-3	TRBV11-2	TGTGCCAGCAGCTCCCACGGGAGTACAGATACGCAGTATTTT	CASSSHGSTDTQYF
many	.	TRBJ2-1	TRBV20-1	TGCAGTGCTAGAGTGGGCTTGAGCTCCTACAATGAGCAGTTCTTC	CSARVGLSSYNEQFF